A single sample is the source of the 24 T cell receptor beta chains below, sequenced in a study of response to subunit inactivated influenza vaccine. TCRdb reprocessed the RT-PCR reads with MiXCR, giving one entry per CDR3 protein. This table has roughly 670,000 distinct CDR3 sequences, 12% to 15% appearing once. The input for sequencing was PBMCs from blood, taken approximately 15 days before vaccination. The receptors derive from a man aged 50-59 years who received an inactivated influenza vaccine.

The V call is TRBV28, the J call TRBJ2-2, with 10 bases fitting TRBD1. This CDR3 spans 16 amino acids. Germline V gene data show CDR1 as MDHEN and CDR2 as SYDVKM. With V trimmed by 5 bases and J by 5 bases, 8 bases remained unmatched. CDR3 loop: CASSTHDRGLTGELFF. The CDR3, as DNA: TGTGCCAGCAGTACGCACGACAGGGGGCTTACCGGGGAGCTGTTTTTT. Using reference TRBV28 and TRBJ2-2 for the parts outside the CDR3, the full variable domain is DVKVTQSSRYLVKRTGEKVFLECVQDMDHENMFWYRQDPGLGLRLIYFSYDVKMKEKGDIPEGYSVSREKKERFSLILESASTNQTSMYLCASSTHDRGLTGELFFGEGSRLTVL.

The chain's CDR3 is CASSLAGPRYEQYF. The CDR3 region has the DNA TGTGCCAGCAGCTTAGCGGGACCCCGCTACGAGCAGTACTTC. This chain joins TRBV7-9 and TRBJ2-7, with D perhaps assigned TRBD1 or TRBD2 (5 bases each). The CDR3 totals 14 residues. In germline, CDR1 is SEHNR, CDR2 FQNEAQ (reference sequence). Trimming stripped 0 bases from V and 3 bases from J, with 9 bases between.

This clonotype has at least ten counts. The gene calls are TRBV7-6 and TRBJ2-2, with no clear D. V lost 1 base, J lost 7 bases, and 4 bases lay in between. In germline, CDR1 is SGHVS, CDR2 FNYEAQ. The CDR3 totals 12 residues. DNA of the CDR3: TGTGCCAGCAGCTTAGTAAACGGGGAGCTGTTTTTT. It encodes CASSLVNGELFF.

Here the CDR3 reads CATSRDQVSGEQFF. The CDR3 DNA reads as TGTGCCACCAGCAGAGATCAAGTTTCCGGTGAGCAGTTCTTC. The V gene is TRBV15, the J gene TRBJ2-1, with unresolved D. Germline CDR1 is LNHNV and CDR2 is YYDKDF (reference sequence). The V end was cut by 0 bases, the J end by 9 bases, with 12 bases between. The length of the CDR3 is 14 residues.

This clonotype has just one count. The rearrangement uses TRBV4-2 and TRBJ1-1, with unresolved D. Germline CDR1 is LGHNA and CDR2 is YNFKEQ. There are 14 residues in the CDR3. Trimming stripped 1 base from V and 3 bases from J, with 9 bases between. CDR3: CASSQVGRYTEAFF. The DNA of the CDR3 is TGTGCCAGCAGCCAAGTAGGCAGGTACACTGAAGCTTTCTTT.

The chain links TRBV6-2 or TRBV6-3 to TRBJ2-5; maybe TRBD1 (6 bases). Trimming stripped 6 bases from V and 0 bases from J, with 17 bases between. CDR1 and CDR2 (germline): MNHEY, SVGEGT. This CDR3 is built from 16 residues. The CDR3 coding sequence is TGTGCCAGCAGCAACTTTCGGACAGCTCACCAAGAGACCCAGTACTTC. It specifies CASSNFRTAHQETQYF.

This clonotype was found many times. The chain has TRBV12-3 or TRBV12-4 and TRBJ2-7, with 8 positions matching TRBD1. V gave up 6 bases and J gave up 9 bases; unmatched junction bases: 4. The CDR3 sequence is 11 residues long. The CDR3 loop reads CASSQGTGQYF. The CDR3 DNA follows: TGTGCCAGCAGCCAAGGGACAGGGCAGTACTTC.

This clonotype turned up a few times. CDR3 protein: CASSLTGGGQPQHF. The CDR3 DNA follows: TGCGCCAGCAGCTTGACAGGGGGCGGTCAGCCCCAGCATTTT. V is TRBV5-1 and J is TRBJ1-5; 9 bases map to TRBD1. Germline V CDR1 and CDR2: SGHRS, YFSETQ. The CDR3 is 14 amino acids. V shed 1 base, J shed 6 bases, and the junction held 2 bases outside the gene matches. Complete variable domain (other parts from reference TRBV5-1 and TRBJ1-5): KAGVTQTPRYLIKTRGQQVTLSCSPISGHRSVSWYQQTPGQGLQFLFEYFSETQRNKGNFPGRFSGRQFSNSRSEMNVSTLELGDSALYLCASSLTGGGQPQHFGDGTRLSIL.

This clonotype was recorded many times. The DNA of the CDR3 is TGTGCCAGCAGGCGGGTCGGGCAGGCCTACGAGCAGTACTTC. Amino acids: CASRRVGQAYEQYF. The chain joins TRBV12-3 or TRBV12-4 to TRBJ2-7, with D possibly TRBD2 on 5 matching bases. CDR3 length equals 14 residues. V dropped 6 bases and J dropped 2 bases, with 14 bases sitting between them.

This clonotype was counted between two and nine times. CDR3 bases: TGCAGTGCTAGTACCAGGAACACCGGGGAGCTGTTTTTT. Translating gives CSASTRNTGELFF. V and J are TRBV20-1 and TRBJ2-2; D ambiguous. Per the germline V gene, CDR1 is DFQATT and CDR2 is SNEGSKA (reference sequence). Trimming shortened V by 3 bases and J by 1 base, and 6 bases separated the two germline ends. This CDR3 spans 13 amino acids.

In this sample, this clonotype turned up many times. The chain couples TRBV7-2 to TRBJ2-6; D not certain. Trimming stripped 2 bases from V and 2 bases from J, with 1 base between. The CDR3 is made up of 13 amino acids. Germline values: CDR1 SGHTA, CDR2 FQGNSA. The CDR3 DNA sequence: TGTGCCAGCAGCTTAACTGGGGCCAACGTCCTGACTTTC. It yields the protein CASSLTGANVLTF. Full variable domain (rest looked up from reference TRBV7-2 and TRBJ2-6): GAGVSQSPSNKVTEKGKDVELRCDPISGHTALYWYRQSLGQGLEFLIYFQGNSAPDKSGLPSDRFSAERTGGSVSTLTIQRTQQEDSAVYLCASSLTGANVLTFGAGSRLTVL.

The table lists this clonotype with many counts. This rearrangement joins TRBV11-2 to TRBJ2-1; the D gene is possibly TRBD2 (6 bases). V lost 5 bases and J lost 4, with 18 bases in between. CDR1 is SGHAT and CDR2 is FQNNGV in the germline V gene. There are 16 residues in the CDR3. The CDR3 DNA reads as TGTGCCAGCAGCCCTGGGACTCTGACCCTGTACAATGAGCAGTTCTTC. It specifies CASSPGTLTLYNEQFF.

This clonotype was detected only a few times. The rearrangement joins TRBV10-1 to TRBJ2-3; D is uncertain. This CDR3 comprises 14 residues. CDR1 is WNHNN, CDR2 SYGVQD, per germline (reference sequence). Trimming pared 3 bases from V and 0 bases from J, leaving 7 bases between. The CDR3 coding sequence is TGCGCCAGCAGTGATAGCAGGAGCACAGATACGCAGTATTTT. Protein sequence: CASSDSRSTDTQYF.

This rearrangement joins TRBV28 to TRBJ2-3, with no clear D. Germline values: CDR1 MDHEN, CDR2 SYDVKM. V was shortened by 3 bases and J by 6 bases, with 4 bases between the two germline ends. This CDR3 region has 11 residues. This CDR3 reads CASSFLDTQYF. The CDR3 bases are TGTGCCAGCAGTTTTCTCGATACGCAGTATTTT. The variable domain in full, with the rest retrieved from reference TRBV28 and TRBJ2-3, is DVKVTQSSRYLVKRTGEKVFLECVQDMDHENMFWYRQDPGLGLRLIYFSYDVKMKEKGDIPEGYSVSREKKERFSLILESASTNQTSMYLCASSFLDTQYFGPGTRLTVL.

The V gene is TRBV12-3 or TRBV12-4, the J gene TRBJ1-1; D gene uncertain. CDR3 length: 12 amino acids. Trimming removed 4 bases at V and 4 bases at J, with 7 bases between. This CDR3 reads CASSSTSTEAFF. The CDR3 DNA reads as TGTGCCAGCAGTTCGACAAGCACTGAAGCTTTCTTT.

This clonotype has only a few counts. Written as DNA, the CDR3 is TGTGCCAGCAGCCAAGCGGCAGGGACCAATCCCTACAATGAGCAGTTCTTC. Its protein is CASSQAAGTNPYNEQFF. The rearrangement joins TRBV4-2 to TRBJ2-1; perhaps D is TRBD1 or TRBD2 (5 bases each). The germline gives CDR1 LGHNA, CDR2 YNFKEQ. The CDR3 is made up of 17 amino acids. V was clipped by 1 base and J by 2 bases, with 15 bases between them.

This clonotype has more than one count but fewer than ten. The V gene is TRBV29-1, the J gene TRBJ2-5, with D unresolved. V was shortened by 4 bases and J by 5 bases, with 14 bases between the two germline ends. The V gene's germline CDR1 is SQVTM and CDR2 ANQGSEA. The CDR3 contains 13 residues. The CDR3 reads CSVVRQRRETQYF. CDR3 coding DNA: TGCAGCGTTGTTCGCCAACGTCGGGAGACCCAGTACTTC.

The table lists this clonotype with a few counts. The chain links TRBV7-9 to TRBJ1-1, with D possibly TRBD1 on 5 matching bases. This CDR3 has 15 residues. Deletions cut 5 bases from V and 1 base from J, with 14 bases between. The germline V gene has CDR1 SEHNR and CDR2 FQNEAQ (reference sequence). CDR3 region: CASSSPGTPNTEAFF. CDR3 in DNA: TGTGCCAGCAGCAGCCCGGGGACCCCGAACACTGAAGCTTTCTTT.

V is TRBV7-9 and J is TRBJ2-3; D is unresolved. Germline V CDR1 and CDR2: SEHNR, FQNEAQ (reference sequence). The CDR3 spans 13 residues. Trimming removed 2 bases at V and 5 bases at J, with 8 bases between. The CDR3 here is CASSLSRIDTQYF. The CDR3 DNA sequence: TGTGCCAGCAGCTTAAGTCGGATAGATACGCAGTATTTT. Looking up the rest from reference TRBV7-9 and TRBJ2-3 gives the full variable domain: DTGVSQNPRHKITKRGQNVTFRCDPISEHNRLYWYRQTLGQGPEFLTYFQNEAQLEKSRLLSDRFSAERPKGSFSTLEIQRTEQGDSAMYLCASSLSRIDTQYFGPGTRLTVL.

This clonotype was counted between two and nine times. The genes are TRBV20-1 and TRBJ2-2; D unclear. Germline-derived CDR1 and CDR2 are DFQATT and SNEGSKA (reference sequence). Trimming shortened V by 0 bases and J by 0 bases, and 11 bases separated the two germline ends. The CDR3 contains 16 residues. The CDR3 DNA is TGCAGTGCTAGAGACGAGGTCCTAGCGAACACCGGGGAGCTGTTTTTT. This encodes CSARDEVLANTGELFF.

This chain uses TRBV28 with TRBJ2-7, with D possibly TRBD1 on 5 matching bases. The CDR3 length is 14 residues. Trimming removed 5 bases from V and 7 bases from J, with 18 bases in between. Germline values: CDR1 MDHEN, CDR2 SYDVKM. Written as DNA, the CDR3 is TGTGCCAGCAGTCGCCCTGGGGCCCGGTTAGAGCAGTACTTC. Translated: CASSRPGARLEQYF.

This clonotype occurred a few times. The chain combines TRBV11-2 with TRBJ2-3, with 8 nucleotides matching TRBD2. V dropped 4 bases and J dropped 3; count of bases not matched to a gene: 15. Looked up from germline, CDR1 is SGHAT and CDR2 is FQNNGV. There are 18 residues in the CDR3. In DNA, the CDR3 is TGTGCCAGCAGCTCCGGGGGGGGATTGGGTATGAGAACAGATACGCAGTATTTT. Translated, it gives CASSSGGGLGMRTDTQYF. Variable domain in full (rest from reference TRBV11-2 and TRBJ2-3): EAGVAQSPRYKIIEKRQSVAFWCNPISGHATLYWYQQILGQGPKLLIQFQNNGVVDDSQLPKDRFSAERLKGVDSTLKIQPAKLEDSAVYLCASSSGGGLGMRTDTQYFGPGTRLTVL.

The V gene is TRBV20-1, the J gene TRBJ2-3; D may be TRBD2 (6 bases). Between the trimmed V and J ends, which lost 2 bases and 4 bases, there was a span of 13 bases. CDR1 is DFQATT and CDR2 is SNEGSKA in the germline V gene (reference sequence). The CDR3 runs to 14 residues. This CDR3 is CSARLGLMADTQYF. The CDR3 nucleotides are TGCAGTGCTAGACTGGGACTTATGGCAGATACGCAGTATTTT.

This rearrangement joins TRBV7-8 to TRBJ2-5; 8 nucleotides agree with TRBD2. The ends lost 0 bases at V and 3 bases at J; junction bases unmatched: 3. The CDR3 totals 15 residues. Looked up from germline, CDR1 is SGHVS and CDR2 is FQNEAQ. The chain's CDR3 is CASSLAGGAKETQYF. DNA for the CDR3: TGTGCCAGCAGCTTAGCCGGGGGGGCCAAAGAGACCCAGTACTTC.